This T cell receptor beta chain was obtained from a study of blood T cell repertoires in COVID-19. The overall study: Samples taken during acute and convalescent COVID-19 were collected in the United States, Italy and Spain. T cells, B-cell-depleted T cells, or PBMCs supplied cDNA or gDNA.

During active infection, Seattle patients enrolled and were then monitored through disease. Concerning this clone: The junction shows a germline mismatch at one end, possibly a read error.

Per the original methods: Nucleated cell counts were estimated from reference gene primer amplification. Sequencing was performed with immunoSEQ multiplex PCR; in TCRdb, only in-frame clones are kept and a portion is missing. V, J and clone size derive from that table, while D and trimming were established from the DNA sequence. The sample lists roughly 500,000 clones, about 88% occurring once. Germline values: CDR1 SGHDN, CDR2 FVKESK. The CDR3 contains 15 residues. The origin of this receptor is a man aged 18-30 years with COVID-19, enrolled during active disease. Source material: peripheral blood. This chain uses TRBV14 with TRBJ2-2, with D hard to call. The CDR3 here is CASSQDWQNPGELFF. CDR3 DNA: TGTGCCAGCAGCCAAGATTGGCAGAACCCCGGGGAGCTGTTTTTT.